The 24 T cell receptor beta chains below were found in one sample sequenced in a study of cytomegalovirus exposure and HLA in healthy donors. The primer mix had 60 Vbeta and 13 Jbeta primers. Sequencing used immunoSEQ multiplex PCR; TCRdb keeps in-frame clones, though not all of them. The sample yields approximately 160,000 clones, about 81% seen once. Material: PBMCs. The receptors were gathered from a girl aged 5 to 17 in good health and CMV-seropositive.

The V gene is TRBV28, the J gene TRBJ1-5; 10 bases are shared with TRBD1. Germline loops: CDR1 MDHEN, CDR2 SYDVKM. J gave up 7 bases and V 7 bases, and 7 bases lay outside the gene matches. This CDR3 is built from 14 residues. CDR3 region: CASTGQGDGQPQHF. In nucleotides, the CDR3 is TGTGCCAGCACTGGACAGGGGGATGGCCAGCCCCAGCATTTT. Supplemented by reference TRBV28 and TRBJ1-5, the full variable domain reads DVKVTQSSRYLVKRTGEKVFLECVQDMDHENMFWYRQDPGLGLRLIYFSYDVKMKEKGDIPEGYSVSREKKERFSLILESASTNQTSMYLCASTGQGDGQPQHFGDGTRLSIL.

V is TRBV5-1 and J is TRBJ2-3; 15 bases line up with TRBD2. The junction had 5 bases not matched to a gene; V was cut back by 2 bases and J by 4 bases. The germline CDR1 and CDR2 sequences are SGHRS and YFSETQ. The CDR3 is 17 residues long. The CDR3 is CASSLPRTSGGADTQYF. CDR3 coding DNA: TGCGCCAGCAGCTTACCCCGGACTAGCGGGGGGGCAGATACGCAGTATTTT.

The chain carries TRBV30 and TRBJ2-7, with 7 bases lining up with TRBD1. CDR1 and CDR2 from the germline V gene are GTSNPN and SVGIG (reference sequence). The CDR3 contains 16 residues. V lost 0 bases and J lost 3; bases outside the gene matches: 11. The CDR3 nucleotides read TGTGCCTGGAGTGTCCCCCCGACAGGGAACCGCTACGAGCAGTACTTC. This sequence encodes CAWSVPPTGNRYEQYF.

The J gene is TRBJ2-7, the V gene TRBV15, with TRBD2 as a possible D gene (6 bases). The CDR3 runs 14 residues. V dropped 6 bases and J dropped 1 base, with 13 bases sitting between them. Per germline, CDR1 LNHNV and CDR2 YYDKDF (reference sequence). The CDR3 DNA follows: TGTGCCACCAGTTCGGGGGTCCAATCCTACGAGCAGTACTTC. Translating gives CATSSGVQSYEQYF.

This sequence joins TRBV6-5 and TRBJ2-7; D is possibly TRBD2 (5 bases). Per the germline V gene, CDR1 is MNHEY and CDR2 is SVGAGI. Trimming left V 2 bases short and J 3 bases short, with 11 bases between. This CDR3 has 14 amino acids. The CDR3, as DNA: TGTGCCAGCAGTTACGGACTGGCCGACTACGAGCAGTACTTC. Translating it yields CASSYGLADYEQYF.

The V gene is TRBV7-8, the J gene TRBJ1-1; tentative D call: TRBD1 (6 bases). Germline CDR1 is SGHVS and CDR2 is FQNEAQ. CDR3 length: 16 residues. The V end was cut by 4 bases, the J end by 1 base, with 16 bases between. CDR3 residues: CASSSRGQQKNTEAFF. Here the CDR3 DNA reads TGTGCCAGCAGCTCTAGGGGACAACAGAAGAACACTGAAGCTTTCTTT.

The gene calls are TRBV7-2 and TRBJ2-7, with D possibly being TRBD1 (7 bases). The CDR3 length is 16 residues. Germline V gene sequence: CDR1 SGHTA, CDR2 FQGNSA. The V end lost 3 bases, the J end lost 0 bases, and 15 bases lay between the germline ends. The CDR3 spells CASSFGGTVTSYEQYF. In nucleotides, the CDR3 is TGTGCCAGCAGCTTCGGAGGGACAGTTACCTCCTACGAGCAGTACTTC. Supplemented by reference TRBV7-2 and TRBJ2-7, the full variable domain reads GAGVSQSPSNKVTEKGKDVELRCDPISGHTALYWYRQSLGQGLEFLIYFQGNSAPDKSGLPSDRFSAERTGGSVSTLTIQRTQQEDSAVYLCASSFGGTVTSYEQYFGPGTRLTVT.

V and J are TRBV28 and TRBJ2-1; D may be TRBD2 (6 bases). CDR1 is MDHEN, CDR2 SYDVKM, per germline. V dropped 6 bases and J dropped 0 bases, with 18 bases sitting between them. The CDR3 extends over 17 amino acids. CDR3 DNA sequence: TGTGCCAGCAGCCAGCGGGTGTTGGAGAGCTCCTACAATGAGCAGTTCTTC. Its protein is CASSQRVLESSYNEQFF.

The V call is TRBV6-6, the J call TRBJ2-3; unclear D gene. The CDR3 runs to 15 residues. The ends were cut back, 10 bases at V and 0 bases at J, with 17 bases in the middle. From germline, CDR1 is MNHNY and CDR2 SVGAGI (reference sequence). In DNA form, the CDR3 reads TGTGCCATCAGCAGACTGGTTTATAGCACAGATACGCAGTATTTT. Translation gives CAISRLVYSTDTQYF.

V and J are TRBV5-4 and TRBJ1-1, with 11 bases aligning to TRBD1. CDR1 SGHNT and CDR2 YYREEE come from the germline V gene (reference sequence). This CDR3 contains 17 residues. Unmatched junction bases numbered 9, after V lost 4 bases and J lost 1 base. CDR3 sequence: CASSTRTGGFKNTEAFF. CDR3 sequence (DNA): TGTGCCAGCAGCACCAGGACAGGGGGCTTCAAGAACACTGAAGCTTTCTTT. Looking up the rest from reference TRBV5-4 and TRBJ1-1 gives the full variable domain: ETGVTQSPTHLIKTRGQQVTLRCSSQSGHNTVSWYQQALGQGPQFIFQYYREEENGRGNFPPRFSGLQFPNYSSELNVNALELDDSALYLCASSTRTGGFKNTEAFFGQGTRLTVV.

This chain links TRBV6-1 with TRBJ1-4, with D perhaps matching TRBD1 (6 bases). The germline V gene has CDR1 MNHNS and CDR2 SASEGT. This CDR3 is built from 17 residues. The V and J ends lost 2 bases and 1 base respectively, with 14 bases between them. The CDR3 protein is CASSEITGLRTNEKLFF. CDR3 bases: TGTGCCAGCAGTGAAATAACAGGGTTGCGAACTAATGAAAAACTGTTTTTT.

V usage is TRBV5-1 and J usage is TRBJ2-5; 7 nucleotides align to TRBD1. The V gene end was trimmed by 4 bases and the J gene end by 5 bases; junction bases not matched to a gene: 14. Germline V lookup: CDR1 SGHRS, CDR2 YFSETQ. The CDR3 runs 16 residues. The CDR3 loop reads CASSRTGQPPVETQYF. CDR3 nucleotide sequence: TGCGCCAGCAGCAGAACGGGACAGCCTCCGGTGGAGACCCAGTACTTC.

CDR3 loop: CASSLRLADPYEQYF. The CDR3 DNA follows: TGTGCCAGCAGCTTGAGGCTAGCGGACCCCTACGAGCAGTACTTC. V is TRBV11-2 and J is TRBJ2-7, with TRBD2 matching over 7 bases. This CDR3 spans 15 amino acids. The V segment lost 3 bases and the J segment 2 bases; nucleotides outside the gene matches: 7. Germline loops: CDR1 SGHAT, CDR2 FQNNGV.

The genes are TRBV7-8 and TRBJ1-3, with 10 bases fitting TRBD1. This CDR3 comprises 16 residues. Trimming cost V 5 bases and J 1 base; bases outside gene matches: 5. CDR1 and CDR2 from the germline V gene are SGHVS and FQNEAQ. DNA for the CDR3: TGTGCCAGCAGCCGTCCGGGACAGGGGTCTGGAAACACCATATATTTT. Translated, it gives CASSRPGQGSGNTIYF.

This chain's CDR3 is CASSFKNTGELFF. CDR3 DNA: TGTGCCAGCAGCTTTAAGAACACCGGGGAGCTGTTTTTT. V gene TRBV7-2 combines with J gene TRBJ2-2; D call uncertain. The CDR3 length is 13 residues. CDR1 and CDR2 (germline): SGHTA, FQGNSA. Trimming pared 3 bases from V and 1 base from J, leaving 3 bases between.

This sequence joins TRBV19 and TRBJ1-2; D might be TRBD1 (5 bases). V shed 2 bases and J shed 5 bases, with 12 bases lying between them. In germline, CDR1 is LNHDA, CDR2 SQIVND (reference sequence). The CDR3 totals 14 residues. The CDR3 is CASSIRDLRYGYTF. The CDR3 DNA follows: TGTGCCAGTAGTATAAGGGACTTGCGGTATGGCTACACCTTC.

This rearrangement joins TRBV5-1 to TRBJ2-3; 13 bases agree with TRBD2. Germline CDR1 is SGHRS and CDR2 is YFSETQ. V was pared by 4 bases and J by 0 bases, with 8 bases of the junction left unmatched. The CDR3 length is 18 residues. The CDR3 sequence: CASSPGTSGISSTDTQYF. In DNA form, the CDR3 reads TGCGCCAGCAGCCCCGGGACTAGCGGGATTTCTAGCACAGATACGCAGTATTTT.

The J gene is TRBJ2-7, the V gene TRBV9, with D possibly matching TRBD2 (5 bases). Trimming shortened V by 1 base and J by 5 bases, and 13 bases separated the two germline ends. The germline V gene encodes CDR1 SGDLS and CDR2 YYNGEE. CDR3 length: 14 amino acids. CDR3 sequence (DNA): TGTGCCAGCAGCGTACTAGCTGTGGGAGACGAGCAGTACTTC. It yields the protein CASSVLAVGDEQYF.

This chain links TRBV18 with TRBJ1-5, with 9 positions matching TRBD1. CDR3 length: 16 residues. V lost 3 bases, J lost 6 bases, and 9 bases stayed unmatched. CDR1 is KGHSH and CDR2 is LQKENI in the germline V gene. CDR3: CASSPQTGGASQPQHF. The CDR3 DNA reads as TGTGCCAGCTCACCCCAAACAGGGGGCGCGTCTCAGCCCCAGCATTTT.

V usage is TRBV6-1 and J usage is TRBJ2-3, with 11 bases that match TRBD2. Unmatched junction bases numbered 4, after V lost 6 bases and J lost 2 bases. The CDR3 has 15 amino acids. The germline V gene encodes CDR1 MNHNS and CDR2 SASEGT. CDR3 coding DNA: TGTGCCAGCAGAGTAGCGGGGGGGACCACAGATACGCAGTATTTT. Encoded protein: CASRVAGGTTDTQYF.

V and J are TRBV4-1 and TRBJ2-1; possibly TRBD2 for D (5 bases). The V end was cut by 1 base, the J end by 10 bases, with 14 bases between. The germline CDR1 and CDR2 sequences are MGHRA and YSYEKL. The CDR3 runs 14 residues. The CDR3 DNA reads as TGCGCCAGCAGCCAAGTTGGCTTCCCGGGGGAGCAGTTCTTC. Residues: CASSQVGFPGEQFF.

The V and J genes are TRBV6-1 and TRBJ1-4; a possible D gene is TRBD1 (6 bases). The CDR3 consists of 14 residues. Trimming stripped 7 bases from V and 7 bases from J, with 16 bases between. Germline V gene lookup returns CDR1 MNHNS and CDR2 SASEGT. The CDR3 reads CASTLTRTAEKLFF. CDR3 nucleotides: TGTGCCAGCACTTTAACCCGGACAGCTGAAAAACTGTTTTTT.

The gene calls are TRBV19 and TRBJ1-5, with a weak D call TRBD1 (5 bases). The V and J ends lost 2 bases and 7 bases respectively, with 18 bases between them. The length of the CDR3 is 16 residues. Germline V gene data show CDR1 as LNHDA and CDR2 as SQIVND (reference sequence). In nucleotides, the CDR3 is TGTGCCAGTAGTATAAACAGAGCCTATTCAGGGCAGCCCCAGCATTTT. It translates to CASSINRAYSGQPQHF.

The chain carries TRBV18 and TRBJ2-7; D unresolved. The CDR3 runs 16 residues. The V gene lost 3 bases and the J gene lost 6 bases, with 21 bases spanning the gap. Germline V gene data show CDR1 as KGHSH and CDR2 as LQKENI. The CDR3 loop reads CASSPGDTRLPSEQYF. The CDR3 DNA follows: TGTGCCAGCTCACCCGGTGACACCCGTCTGCCCTCCGAGCAGTACTTC.